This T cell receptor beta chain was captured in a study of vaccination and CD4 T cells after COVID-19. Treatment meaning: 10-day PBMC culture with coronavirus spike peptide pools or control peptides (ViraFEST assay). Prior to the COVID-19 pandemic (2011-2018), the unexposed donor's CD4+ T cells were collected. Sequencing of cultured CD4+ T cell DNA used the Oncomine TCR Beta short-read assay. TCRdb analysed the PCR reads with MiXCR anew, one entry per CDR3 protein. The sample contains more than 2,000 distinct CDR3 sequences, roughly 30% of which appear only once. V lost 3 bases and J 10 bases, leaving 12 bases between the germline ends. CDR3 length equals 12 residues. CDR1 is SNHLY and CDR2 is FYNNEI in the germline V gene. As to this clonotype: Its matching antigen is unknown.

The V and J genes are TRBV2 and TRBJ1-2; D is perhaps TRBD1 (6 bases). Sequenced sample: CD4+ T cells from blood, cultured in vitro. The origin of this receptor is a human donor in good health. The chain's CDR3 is CASSERTALYTF. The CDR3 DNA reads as TGTGCCAGCAGTGAGAGGACAGCGCTCTACACCTTC.